This T cell receptor (beta chain) was captured by sequencing in a study of blood T cell repertoires in COVID-19. Generated by immunoSEQ multiplex PCR, the TCRdb table keeps only in-frame clones and is missing some. The sample lists 250,000 or so clones, around nine tenths occurring once. This sequence originates from a woman in her thirties or forties who had recovered from COVID-19. Sequencing was performed on peripheral blood.

The CDR3 nucleotides read TGTGCCAGTAGTATTGGAACAGGAAACTATGGCTACACCTTC. Its translation is CASSIGTGNYGYTF. The chain links TRBV19 to TRBJ1-2; D possibly corresponds to TRBD1 (5 bases). CDR3 length: 14 residues. V lost 3 bases and J 2 bases, leaving 10 bases between the germline ends. The V gene's germline CDR1 is LNHDA and CDR2 SQIVND (reference sequence).